This T cell receptor beta chain is from a study of blood T cell repertoires in COVID-19. Repertoires were generated with immunoSEQ multiplex PCR, while TCRdb's copy carries only in-frame clones and drops some. The profile shows around 62,000 clones, approximately 90% of them singletons. Sequencing used PBMCs or T cells enriched from blood (not recorded which). This sequence was found in a woman in her forties who had recovered from COVID-19.

The CDR3, as DNA: TGCGCCAGCAGCTTGGCCGTGGCAGGGATAGGGTACGAGACCCAGTACTTC. This encodes CASSLAVAGIGYETQYF. This sequence joins TRBV5-1 and TRBJ2-5; D is possibly TRBD1 (5 bases). V shed 0 bases and J shed 5 bases, with 20 bases lying between them. The V gene's germline CDR1 is SGHRS and CDR2 YFSETQ. This CDR3 has 17 amino acids.